The 15 T cell receptor beta chains below all came from one sample that was sequenced in a study of cytomegalovirus exposure and HLA in healthy donors. PCR used 60 Vbeta primers and 13 Jbeta primers. Sequencing used immunoSEQ multiplex PCR; TCRdb keeps in-frame clones, though not all of them. The table shows 100,000 or so clones, with more than 9.5% occurring only once. Sequencing was performed on PBMCs. These receptors were collected from a man between 35 and 55 years old in good health and CMV-seropositive.

V is TRBV5-4 and J is TRBJ2-7; perhaps TRBD1 as D (5 bases). CDR1 SGHNT and CDR2 YYREEE come from the germline V gene (reference sequence). CDR3 length: 13 residues. Trimming removed 4 bases from V and 5 bases from J, with 13 bases in between. The CDR3 here is CASSRMFRDEQYF. The CDR3, as DNA: TGTGCCAGCAGCCGCATGTTCAGGGACGAGCAGTACTTC.

This clone was observed a few times. The chain joins TRBV7-3 to TRBJ2-1; TRBD2 aligns across 14 bases. Germline trimming cut 5 bases from V and 6 bases from J; bases unmatched to any gene: 3. Germline V lookup: CDR1 SGHTA, CDR2 FQGTGA. CDR3 length: 15 amino acids. The CDR3 DNA is TGTGCCAGCAGCCGACTAGCGGGAGGGCTCAATGAGCAGTTCTTC. The encoded protein is CASSRLAGGLNEQFF.

V usage is TRBV9 and J usage is TRBJ2-7; D is uncertain. The CDR3 spans 13 residues. Trimming took off 3 bases at V and 6 bases at J, with 13 bases between the two ends. CDR1 is SGDLS and CDR2 is YYNGEE in the germline V gene. This chain's CDR3 is CASSASNSPEQYF. The CDR3 coding sequence is TGTGCCAGCAGCGCCTCGAACAGCCCCGAGCAGTACTTC.

The chain recombines TRBV12-5 with TRBJ2-3, with D perhaps TRBD2 (6 bases). Trimming stripped 3 bases from V and 2 bases from J, with 12 bases between. The CDR3 sequence is 15 residues long. In germline, CDR1 is LGHNT, CDR2 FRNRAP. This CDR3 is CASGFGGRVTDTQYF. CDR3 DNA sequence: TGTGCTAGTGGTTTTGGAGGGCGGGTCACAGATACGCAGTATTTT.

J is TRBJ2-5 and V is TRBV27, with D maybe TRBD1 (6 bases). The CDR3 totals 12 residues. V dropped 6 bases and J dropped 5 bases, with 10 bases sitting between them. From germline, CDR1 is MNHEY and CDR2 SMNVEV (reference sequence). The CDR3 loop reads CASRRGGETQYF. The CDR3 DNA is TGTGCCAGCAGGAGAGGGGGTGAGACCCAGTACTTC.

This clone has a handful of counts. The V call is TRBV30, the J call TRBJ1-1; a weak D match, TRBD1 (5 bases). Between the trimmed V and J ends, which lost 0 bases and 12 bases, there was a span of 14 bases. The CDR3 sequence is 12 residues long. Germline V gives CDR1 GTSNPN, CDR2 SVGIG (reference sequence). CDR3 sequence (DNA): TGTGCCTGGAGTGTACCCAGGGCTGTAACTTTCTTT. Its protein product is CAWSVPRAVTFF.

The chain uses TRBV30 and TRBJ1-2; D unresolved. V was shortened by 0 bases and J by 1 base, with 6 bases between the two germline ends. The CDR3 is 13 amino acids. Germline-derived CDR1 and CDR2 are GTSNPN and SVGIG (reference sequence). CDR3 region: CAWSVLHNYGYTF. The CDR3 DNA reads TGTGCCTGGAGTGTACTGCATAACTATGGCTACACCTTC.

This clone was counted only a few times. V usage is TRBV27 and J usage is TRBJ1-5, with 7 bases that match TRBD1. This CDR3 has 15 residues. V was clipped by 4 bases and J by 1 base; unmatched bases: 4. The germline V gene has CDR1 MNHEY and CDR2 SMNVEV (reference sequence). In nucleotides, the CDR3 is TGTGCCAGCAGTTCAAGGGGGCTGAGCAATCAGCCCCAGCATTTT. Translating it yields CASSSRGLSNQPQHF.

V usage is TRBV25-1 and J usage is TRBJ1-2; 7 bases match TRBD1. There are 12 residues in the CDR3. From germline, CDR1 is MGHDK and CDR2 SYGVNS. Trimming removed 6 bases from V and 8 bases from J; junction bases left unmatched: 6. The CDR3 is CASSLDRAGYTF. Written as DNA, the CDR3 is TGTGCCAGCAGCCTAGACAGGGCGGGCTACACCTTC.

The rearrangement links TRBV19 to TRBJ1-5; D is perhaps TRBD1 (6 bases). The germline V and J ends were trimmed by 3 bases and 5 bases, with 17 bases remaining between them. Germline V gene lookup returns CDR1 LNHDA and CDR2 SQIVND (reference sequence). This CDR3 contains 16 residues. The DNA of the CDR3 is TGTGCCAGTAGTATCTTCTCAGGGGCTTGGCATCAGCCCCAGCATTTT. Translating it yields CASSIFSGAWHQPQHF.

J is TRBJ2-3 and V is TRBV15; TRBD2 aligns across 7 bases. Per germline, CDR1 LNHNV and CDR2 YYDKDF (reference sequence). The CDR3 consists of 18 residues. The junction had 15 bases not matched to a gene; V was cut back by 1 base and J by 5 bases. The CDR3 loop is CATSRVITGRTRIDTQYF. The CDR3 coding sequence is TGTGCCACCAGCAGAGTCATTACCGGGAGGACTAGGATAGATACGCAGTATTTT. Supplemented by reference TRBV15 and TRBJ2-3, the full variable domain reads DAMVIQNPRYQVTQFGKPVTLSCSQTLNHNVMYWYQQKSSQAPKLLFHYYDKDFNNEADTPDNFQSRRPNTSFCFLDIRSPGLGDTAMYLCATSRVITGRTRIDTQYFGPGTRLTVL.

The chain is built from TRBV30 and TRBJ1-1; no firm D call. The CDR3 is 13 residues long. Trimming took 4 bases from V and 8 from J, leaving 17 bases between them. Looked up from germline, CDR1 is GTSNPN and CDR2 is SVGIG (reference sequence). The CDR3 nucleotides read TGTGCCTGGATCACCGAGCGGGCAGCCGAAGCTTTCTTT. Translating it yields CAWITERAAEAFF.

This chain joins TRBV7-2 and TRBJ2-7, with D perhaps TRBD2 (6 bases). Trimming took off 3 bases at V and 7 bases at J, with 19 bases between the two ends. Germline CDR1 reads SGHTA; CDR2 reads FQGNSA. This CDR3 is built from 15 residues. The CDR3 loop is CASSFDGPGVWEQYF. The DNA for the CDR3 is TGTGCCAGCAGCTTCGACGGACCGGGGGTATGGGAGCAGTACTTC.

The table lists this clone with a few counts. This chain links TRBV11-2 with TRBJ2-7; no reliable D call. The CDR3 has 12 amino acids. CDR1 is SGHAT and CDR2 is FQNNGV in the germline V gene. Deletions cut 0 bases from V and 6 bases from J, with 6 bases between. The CDR3 spells CASSLDRFEQYF. The CDR3 bases are TGTGCCAGCAGCTTAGATCGGTTCGAGCAGTACTTC.

V is TRBV5-1 and J is TRBJ2-6; D is uncertain. Trimming took 7 bases from V and 0 from J, leaving 8 bases between them. This CDR3 is 14 amino acids long. Germline V gene data show CDR1 as SGHRS and CDR2 as YFSETQ. CDR3 loop: CASPGVSGANVLTF. CDR3 nucleotide sequence: TGCGCCAGCCCCGGAGTCTCTGGGGCCAACGTCCTGACTTTC.